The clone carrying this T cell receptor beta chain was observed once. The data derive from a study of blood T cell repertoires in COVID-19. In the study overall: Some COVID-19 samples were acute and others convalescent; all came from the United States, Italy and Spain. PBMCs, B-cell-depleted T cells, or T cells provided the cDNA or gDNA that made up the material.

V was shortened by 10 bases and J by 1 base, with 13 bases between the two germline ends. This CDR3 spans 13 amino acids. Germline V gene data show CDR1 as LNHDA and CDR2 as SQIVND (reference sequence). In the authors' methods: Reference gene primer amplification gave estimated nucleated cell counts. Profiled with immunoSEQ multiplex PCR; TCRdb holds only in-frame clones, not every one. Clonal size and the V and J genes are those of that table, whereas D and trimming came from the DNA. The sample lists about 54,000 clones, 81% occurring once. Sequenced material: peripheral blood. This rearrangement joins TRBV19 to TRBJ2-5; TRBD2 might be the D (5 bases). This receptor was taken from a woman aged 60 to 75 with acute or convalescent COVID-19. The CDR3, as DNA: TGTGCCACCTCCGACTATCTCCAAGAGACCCAGTACTTC. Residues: CATSDYLQETQYF.